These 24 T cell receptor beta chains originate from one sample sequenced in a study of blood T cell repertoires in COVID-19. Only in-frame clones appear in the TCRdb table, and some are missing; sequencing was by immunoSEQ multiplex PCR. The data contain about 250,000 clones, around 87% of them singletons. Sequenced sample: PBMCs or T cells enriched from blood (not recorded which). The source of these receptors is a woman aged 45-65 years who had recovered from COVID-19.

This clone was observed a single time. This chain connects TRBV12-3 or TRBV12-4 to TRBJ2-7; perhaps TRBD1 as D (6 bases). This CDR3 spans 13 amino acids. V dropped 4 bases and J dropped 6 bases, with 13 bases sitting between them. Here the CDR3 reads CASSYHGGPEQYF. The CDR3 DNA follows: TGTGCCAGCAGTTATCATGGGGGCCCCGAGCAGTACTTC.

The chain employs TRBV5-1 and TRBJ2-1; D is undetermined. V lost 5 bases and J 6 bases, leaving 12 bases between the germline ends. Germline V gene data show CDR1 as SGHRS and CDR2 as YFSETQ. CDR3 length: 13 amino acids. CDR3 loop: CASSIIQLNEQFF. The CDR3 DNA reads TGCGCCAGCAGTATAATACAGCTCAATGAGCAGTTCTTC.

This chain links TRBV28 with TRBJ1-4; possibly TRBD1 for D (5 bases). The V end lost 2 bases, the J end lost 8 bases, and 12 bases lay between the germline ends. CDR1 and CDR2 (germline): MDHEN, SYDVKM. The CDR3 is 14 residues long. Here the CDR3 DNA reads TGTGCCAGCAGTTTAGGGTCAGGGCAAGAAAAACTGTTTTTT. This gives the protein CASSLGSGQEKLFF.

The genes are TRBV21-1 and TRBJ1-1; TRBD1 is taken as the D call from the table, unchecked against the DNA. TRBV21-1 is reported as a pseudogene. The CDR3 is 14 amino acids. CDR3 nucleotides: TGTGCCAGCAGCATATACAGGGGTTTGGAGGAAGCTTTCTTT. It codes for CASSIYRGLEEAFF.

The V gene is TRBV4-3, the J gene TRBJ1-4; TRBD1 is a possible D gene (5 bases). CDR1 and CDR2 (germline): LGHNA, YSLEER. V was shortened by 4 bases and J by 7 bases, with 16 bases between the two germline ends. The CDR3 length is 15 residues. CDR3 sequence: CASSLNGAGGEKLFF. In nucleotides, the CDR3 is TGCGCCAGCAGCCTGAATGGGGCCGGGGGTGAAAAACTGTTTTTT.

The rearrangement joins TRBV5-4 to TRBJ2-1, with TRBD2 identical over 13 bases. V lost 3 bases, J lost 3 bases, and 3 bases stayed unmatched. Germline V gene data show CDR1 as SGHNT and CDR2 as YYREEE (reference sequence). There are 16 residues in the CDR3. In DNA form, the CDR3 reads TGTGCCAGCAGCTCCGGGACTAGCGGGAACTACAATGAGCAGTTCTTC. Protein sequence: CASSSGTSGNYNEQFF.

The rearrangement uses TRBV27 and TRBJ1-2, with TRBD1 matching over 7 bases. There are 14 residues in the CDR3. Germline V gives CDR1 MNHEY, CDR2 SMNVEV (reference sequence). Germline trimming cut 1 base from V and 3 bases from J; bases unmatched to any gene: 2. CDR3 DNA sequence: TGTGCCAGCAGTTTATACACAGGGGACTATGGCTACACCTTC. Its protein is CASSLYTGDYGYTF.

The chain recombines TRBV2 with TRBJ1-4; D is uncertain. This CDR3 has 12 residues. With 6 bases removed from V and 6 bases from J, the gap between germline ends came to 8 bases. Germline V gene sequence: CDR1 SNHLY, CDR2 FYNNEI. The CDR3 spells CASREVDEKLFF. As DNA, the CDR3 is TGTGCCAGCAGGGAGGTCGATGAAAAACTGTTTTTT. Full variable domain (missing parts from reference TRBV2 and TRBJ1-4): EPEVTQTPSHQVTQMGQEVILRCVPISNHLYFYWYRQILGQKVEFLVSFYNNEISEKSEIFDDQFSVERPDGSNFTLKIRSTKLEDSAMYFCASREVDEKLFFGSGTQLSVL.

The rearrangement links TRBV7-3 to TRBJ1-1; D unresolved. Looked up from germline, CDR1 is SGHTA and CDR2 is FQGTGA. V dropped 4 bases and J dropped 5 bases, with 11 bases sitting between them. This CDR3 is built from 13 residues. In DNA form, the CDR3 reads TGTGCCAGCAGCTCGACTCCGGGGACTGAAGCTTTCTTT. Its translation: CASSSTPGTEAFF.

The CDR3 DNA is TGTGCCAGCACGGGGAGTGAGGGCACCGGGGAGCTGTTTTTT. Amino acids: CASTGSEGTGELFF. The chain uses TRBV6-5 and TRBJ2-2; a weak D match, TRBD2 (5 bases). Germline-derived CDR1 and CDR2 are MNHEY and SVGAGI. The length of the CDR3 is 14 residues. V was trimmed by 7 bases and J by 4 bases, leaving 13 bases between them.

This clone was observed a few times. The CDR3 DNA reads as TGTGCCAGCAGCCCCCAAAGTGATGGAGCCAATGAGCAGTTCTTC. Residues: CASSPQSDGANEQFF. V gene TRBV7-6 combines with J gene TRBJ2-1; the D is unclear. With 5 bases removed from V and 6 bases from J, the gap between germline ends came to 17 bases. CDR1 and CDR2 from the germline V gene are SGHVS and FNYEAQ. CDR3 size: 15 residues.

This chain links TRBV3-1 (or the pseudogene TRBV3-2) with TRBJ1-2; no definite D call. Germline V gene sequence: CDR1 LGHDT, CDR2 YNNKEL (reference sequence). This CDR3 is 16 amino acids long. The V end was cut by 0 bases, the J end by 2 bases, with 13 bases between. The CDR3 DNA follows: TGTGCCAGCAGCCAAGAAATGGAGGGTACCAACTATGGCTACACCTTC. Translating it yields CASSQEMEGTNYGYTF.

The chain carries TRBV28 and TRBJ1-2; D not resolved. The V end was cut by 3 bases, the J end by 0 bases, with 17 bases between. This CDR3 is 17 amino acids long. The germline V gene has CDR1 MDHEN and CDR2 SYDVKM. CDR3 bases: TGTGCCAGCAGTTTGGCGGCAGTTCTCTTAGCTAACTATGGCTACACCTTC. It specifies CASSLAAVLLANYGYTF.

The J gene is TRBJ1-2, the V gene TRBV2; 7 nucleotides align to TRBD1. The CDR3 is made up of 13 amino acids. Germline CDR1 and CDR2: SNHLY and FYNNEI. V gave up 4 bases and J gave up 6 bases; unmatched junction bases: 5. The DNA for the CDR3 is TGTGCCAGCAGTGGACAGGGATTCGATGGCTACACCTTC. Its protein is CASSGQGFDGYTF.

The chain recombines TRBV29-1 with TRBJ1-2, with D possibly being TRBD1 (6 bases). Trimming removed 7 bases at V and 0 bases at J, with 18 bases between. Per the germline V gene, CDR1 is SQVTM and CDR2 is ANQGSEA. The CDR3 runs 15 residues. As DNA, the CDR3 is TGCAGCGCCTCGGGGCCCACAGGGACTAACTATGGCTACACCTTC. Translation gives CSASGPTGTNYGYTF.

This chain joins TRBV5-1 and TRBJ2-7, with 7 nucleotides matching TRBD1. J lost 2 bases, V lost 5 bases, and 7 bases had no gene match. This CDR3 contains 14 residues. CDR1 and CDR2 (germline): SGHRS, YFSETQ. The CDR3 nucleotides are TGCGCCAGCAGGACAGGGTGGGAGACCTACGAGCAGTACTTC. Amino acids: CASRTGWETYEQYF.

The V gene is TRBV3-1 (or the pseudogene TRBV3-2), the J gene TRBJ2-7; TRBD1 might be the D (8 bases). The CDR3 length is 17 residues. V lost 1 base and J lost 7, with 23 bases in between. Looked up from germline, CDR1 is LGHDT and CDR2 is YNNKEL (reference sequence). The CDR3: CASSQGPFTGGVREQYF. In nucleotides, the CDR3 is TGTGCCAGCAGCCAAGGGCCCTTCACAGGGGGGGTGCGAGAGCAGTACTTC.

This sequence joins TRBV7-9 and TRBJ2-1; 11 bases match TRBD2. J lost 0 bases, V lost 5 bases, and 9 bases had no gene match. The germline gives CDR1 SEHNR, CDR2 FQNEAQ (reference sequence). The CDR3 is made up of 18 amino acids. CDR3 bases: TGTGCCAGCAGCCGCCTAGCGGGAGGCCGCAGCTCCTACAATGAGCAGTTCTTC. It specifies CASSRLAGGRSSYNEQFF.

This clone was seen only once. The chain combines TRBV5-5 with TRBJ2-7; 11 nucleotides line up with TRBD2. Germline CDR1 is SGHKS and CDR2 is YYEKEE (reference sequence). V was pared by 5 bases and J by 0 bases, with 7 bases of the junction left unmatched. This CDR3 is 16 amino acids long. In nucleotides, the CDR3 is TGTGCCAGCAGACCTTGGACTAGCGGGTCCTCCTACGAGCAGTACTTC. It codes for CASRPWTSGSSYEQYF.

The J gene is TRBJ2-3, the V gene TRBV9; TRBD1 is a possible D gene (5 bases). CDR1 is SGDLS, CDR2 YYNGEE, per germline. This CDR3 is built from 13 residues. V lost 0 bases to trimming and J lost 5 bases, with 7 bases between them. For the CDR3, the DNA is TGTGCCAGCAGCGTAGATCAGGGAGATACGCAGTATTTT. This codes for CASSVDQGDTQYF.

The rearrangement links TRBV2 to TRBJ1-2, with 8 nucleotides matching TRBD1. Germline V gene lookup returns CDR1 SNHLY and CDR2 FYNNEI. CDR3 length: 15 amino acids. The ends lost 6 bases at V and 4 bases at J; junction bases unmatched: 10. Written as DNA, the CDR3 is TGTGCCAGCAGGCCCGGGACAGGCGCGGGCTATGGCTACACCTTC. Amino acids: CASRPGTGAGYGYTF.

CDR3: CASSEGTGVNIQYF. The CDR3, as DNA: TGTGCCAGCAGTGAGGGGACAGGGGTAAACATTCAGTACTTC. The chain uses TRBV2 and TRBJ2-4; 10 bases match TRBD1. Germline CDR1 is SNHLY and CDR2 is FYNNEI. Trimming took 3 bases from V and 6 from J; bases not matched to a gene: 2. This CDR3 is 14 amino acids long.

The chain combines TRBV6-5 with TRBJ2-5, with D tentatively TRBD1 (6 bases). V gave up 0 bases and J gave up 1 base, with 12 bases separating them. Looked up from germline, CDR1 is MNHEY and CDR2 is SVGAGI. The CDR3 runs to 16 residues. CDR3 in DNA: TGTGCCAGCAGTTACTCTCCAGACAGGAGCCAAGAGACCCAGTACTTC. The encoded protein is CASSYSPDRSQETQYF.

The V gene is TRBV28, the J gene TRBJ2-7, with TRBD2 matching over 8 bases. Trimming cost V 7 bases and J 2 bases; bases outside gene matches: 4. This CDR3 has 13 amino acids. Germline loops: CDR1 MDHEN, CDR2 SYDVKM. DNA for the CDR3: TGTGCCAGCATCGGGGGGGCCGCCTACGAGCAGTACTTC. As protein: CASIGGAAYEQYF.